This T cell receptor beta chain appears in the sequencing data of a study of monozygotic twins with inflammatory bowel disease. Study-level points and caveats: Against healthy co-twins, IBD patients had lower TCRbeta diversity (measured by inverse Simpson).

With no T cell sorting beforehand, total RNA was isolated from whole blood. Reanalyzing the 5' RACE reads, TCRdb keeps one entry per CDR3 protein, without DNA. This sample's table has about 420,000 distinct CDR3 sequences. With respect to this clonotype: Its antigen remains unidentified.

Germline V gene data show CDR1 as SEHNR and CDR2 as FQNEAQ (reference sequence). The CDR3 loop spans 11 amino acids. Source material: blood. The gene calls are TRBV7-9 and TRBJ2-7. The origin of this receptor is a human donor with ulcerative colitis or Crohn's disease, or a healthy co-twin of an affected twin (not recorded which). CDR3 in amino acids: CASSNTYEQYF.